This note documents a single TCR beta chain sequence. The antigen this receptor binds is unknown. No base qualities exist here, and no much larger clone lies one base off it. From its cysteine to its phenylalanine, the CDR3 spans 16 amino acids. Just CDR3 DNA is preserved here, 48 bases in frame from base 1. CDR1 is given as LGHDT and CDR2 as YNNKEL, both from the germline V gene (reference sequence). Germline trimming amounts to 3 bases on V and 2 bases on J, with 6 as the count of junction bases outside the gene matches. This specimen comes from a study of blood T cell repertoires in COVID-19 (TCRdb year 2020). Some background on the complete study: Collaborator samples came from the United States, Italy and Spain and covered acute and convalescent phases of COVID-19. The prospective study material was composed of cDNA or gDNA derived from T cells, B-cell-depleted T cells, or PBMCs. The dataset comprised deeply sampled blood TCRbeta repertoires from subjects exposed to, actively infected with, or recovered from COVID-19. The repertoires were made available in a free public database intended to serve as a resource for research on the immune response to SARS-CoV-2. The samples were drawn from two sources: the first 160 participants of the ongoing ImmuneRACE study, and 1,000 to 1,500 subjects contributed by 6 global collaborators. The sample metadata nearly always contained a de-identified subject ID, COVID-19 status, age in years and sex. Where HLA class I and class II types were available, the types were taken from metadata supplied by the sample provider, not from assay-based typing. What the study reported, not specific to this receptor: Clinical and demographic metadata were provided uncurated, with the amount varying by source and participant.

TCRbeta CDR3 regions were amplified from genomic DNA using the immunoSEQ Assay, a bias-controlled multiplex PCR. From the authors' description of their analysis: The number of nucleated cells in each sample was estimated by amplification of reference gene primers within the assay. To quantify the absolute abundance of each unique TCRbeta CDR3 rearrangement, sequence reads were collapsed and filtered. For each sample, productive Simpson clonality was calculated as the square root of Simpson's diversity index across productive rearrangements. Drawn from immuneACCESS, this table holds only the in-frame rearrangements with V and J called that TCRdb kept. Clones are partly lost; checked studies trace under half to an unresolved V gene and leave the rest unexplained. V and J calls and clone size are copied from that table; D and trimming were computed from the DNA. This sample gives about 130,000 clones in total; over 75% of them show up just once. Of the sample, about a sixth is held by the ten largest clones.

One collaborating source in Seattle enrolled patients during active infection and followed them longitudinally through the course of disease. Whole blood was collected in K2EDTA tubes by collaborating institutions according to the institutions' own protocols. Collaborator samples were shipped for TCRbeta analysis as frozen whole blood, isolated PBMCs, or DNA extracted from either sample type. The specimen was peripheral blood. This receptor chain uses TRBV3-1 (or the pseudogene TRBV3-2) and TRBJ2-2; 7 bases in between match TRBD1. The receptor was derived from a man aged 25-45 years with COVID-19, enrolled during active disease. The CDR3: CASSHRKGANTGELFF. The nucleotides are TGTGCCAGCAGCCACAGGAAGGGGGCCAACACCGGGGAGCTGTTTTTT.